This T cell receptor (beta chain) derives from a study of shared T cell receptors in the human thymus. The table came from immunoSEQ multiplex PCR; TCRdb's copy has only in-frame clones and leaves some out. The profile shows 550,000 to 800,000 clones, approximately 83% of them singletons. The CDR3 is 12 residues long. V was cut by 7 bases and J by 5 bases, with 11 bases left in between. CDR1 is MNHNS and CDR2 is SASEGT in the germline V gene. This same sample was also part of a study on human thymus T cells. Per that study: Donors consisted of healthy Finnish infants (having corrective surgery for congenital heart defects). Resections that were taken during corrective heart surgery supplied the thymus tissue. Thymic repertoires from unrelated individuals overlapped highly, related research reported.

The source material was thymocytes. V usage is TRBV6-1 and J usage is TRBJ2-5; a possible D gene is TRBD1 (6 bases). The clonotype originates from a girl less than two years old with a congenital heart defect. The CDR3, as DNA: TGTGCCAGCAAGAGGGGGAAGGAGACCCAGTACTTC. It encodes CASKRGKETQYF.